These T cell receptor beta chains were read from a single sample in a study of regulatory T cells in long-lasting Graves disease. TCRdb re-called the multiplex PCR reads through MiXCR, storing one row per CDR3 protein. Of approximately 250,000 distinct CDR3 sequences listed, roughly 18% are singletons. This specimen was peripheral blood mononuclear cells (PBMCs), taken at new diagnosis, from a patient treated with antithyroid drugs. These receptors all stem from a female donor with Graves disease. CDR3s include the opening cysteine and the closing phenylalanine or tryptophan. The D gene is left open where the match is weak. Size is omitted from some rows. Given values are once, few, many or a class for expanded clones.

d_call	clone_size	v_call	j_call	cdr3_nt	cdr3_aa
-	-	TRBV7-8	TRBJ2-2	TGTGCCAGCAGCTTAAGGGGCACTTTCGCGAACACCGGGGAGCTGTTTTTT	CASSLRGTFANTGELFF
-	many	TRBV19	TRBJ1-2	TGTGCCACCCGAAACAAGGCCAACTATGGCTACACCTTC	CATRNKANYGYTF
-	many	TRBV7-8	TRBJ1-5	TGTGCCAGCAGCTTAGCGACACAGGGTGGGGATCAGCCCCAGCATTTT	CASSLATQGGDQPQHF
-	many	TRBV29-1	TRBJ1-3	TGCAGCGTTGGAGGTAGATCGGGCTCTGGAAACACCATATATTTT	CSVGGRSGSGNTIYF
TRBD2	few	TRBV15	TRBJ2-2	TGTGCCACCAGCAGAGATTGGGGCGGGACTACTCACACCGGGGAGCTGTTTTTT	CATSRDWGGTTHTGELFF
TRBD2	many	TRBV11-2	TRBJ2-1	TGTGCCAGCAGCTTAAGCGGGACTCCTGGCGAGCAGTTCTTC	CASSLSGTPGEQFF
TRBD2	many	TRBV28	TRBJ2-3	TGTGCCAGCAGTTTAGTAGCGGGAGTGCGATTAACCACAATGGATACGCAGTATTTT	CASSLVAGVRLTTMDTQYF
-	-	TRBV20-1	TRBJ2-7	TGCAGTGCTCCTTACTTAACCGGTCGTTCGTCCTACGAGCAGTACTTC	CSAPYLTGRSSYEQYF
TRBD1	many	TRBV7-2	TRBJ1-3	TGTGCCAGCAGCTTCGGGACAGGTAGCCGAAACACCATATATTTT	CASSFGTGSRNTIYF
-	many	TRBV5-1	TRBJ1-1	TGCGCCAGCAGCTTGGGACAGTGGAACACTGAAGCTTTCTTT	CASSLGQWNTEAFF
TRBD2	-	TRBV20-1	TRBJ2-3	TGCAGTGCTAGGGGTAGCGGGAGCACGATTGATACGCAGTATTTT	CSARGSGSTIDTQYF
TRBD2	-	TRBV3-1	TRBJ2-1	TGTGCCAGCAGCCGCCCGGGACTAGGGAACAATGAGCAGTTCTTC	CASSRPGLGNNEQFF
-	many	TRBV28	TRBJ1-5	TGTGCCAGCAGGGACATGGGGGGCAATCAGCCCCAGCATTTT	CASRDMGGNQPQHF
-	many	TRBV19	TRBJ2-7	TGTGCCTCTGGAGACAGGCGCTACGAGCAGTACTTC	CASGDRRYEQYF
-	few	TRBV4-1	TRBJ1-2	TGCGCCAGCAGCCAAGCGTTGCGGGGGGGACATTTTGGCTACACCTTC	CASSQALRGGHFGYTF
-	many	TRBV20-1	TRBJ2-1	TGCAGTGCTAGAGAGGGGTCAGGAGGGAATGAGCAGTTCTTC	CSAREGSGGNEQFF
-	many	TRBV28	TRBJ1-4	TGTGCCAGCATCGGCCGAGGGGGAATTGAAAAACTGTTTTTT	CASIGRGGIEKLFF
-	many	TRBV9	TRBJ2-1	TGTGCCAGCAGCCCATGGACAAATTCCTACAATGAGCAGTTCTTC	CASSPWTNSYNEQFF
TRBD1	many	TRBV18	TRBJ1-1	TGTGCCAGCTCACCACTTATGACAGGGGGCCTTGAAGCTTTCTTT	CASSPLMTGGLEAFF
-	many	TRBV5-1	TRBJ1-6	TGCGCCAGCAGCTTGGACGGGCGGGGAAAGGATTCACCCCTCCACTTT	CASSLDGRGKDSPLHF
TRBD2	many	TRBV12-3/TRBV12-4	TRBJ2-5	TGTGCCAGCAGGCCGGGACTAGCGGGACAACAAGAGACCCAGTACTTC	CASRPGLAGQQETQYF
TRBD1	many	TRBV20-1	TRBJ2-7	TGCAGTGCTAGAGGTCCCGGGACAGGGGTCTACGAGCAGTACTTC	CSARGPGTGVYEQYF
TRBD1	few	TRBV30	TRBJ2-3	TGTGCCTGGCAGGGGGAGTCCACAGATACGCAGTATTTT	CAWQGESTDTQYF
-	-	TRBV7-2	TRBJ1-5	TGTGCCAGCAGATTACGTTCGGGTGAGGGTCCGGATCAGCCCCAGCATTTT	CASRLRSGEGPDQPQHF
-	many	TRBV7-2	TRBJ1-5	TGTGCCAGCAGCTTAAGGGCCTGGCAGGATCAGCCCCAGCATTTT	CASSLRAWQDQPQHF
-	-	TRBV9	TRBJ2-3	TGTGCCAGCAGCGTAGGGGCGGCTGCCACAGATACGCAGTATTTT	CASSVGAAATDTQYF
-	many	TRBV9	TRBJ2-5	TGTGCCAGCAGCGTAGATAGCGGAGGACAAGAGACCCAGTACTTC	CASSVDSGGQETQYF
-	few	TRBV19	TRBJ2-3	TGTGCCTCCCAGCCTGGGGAGGCATACGATACGCAGTATTTT	CASQPGEAYDTQYF
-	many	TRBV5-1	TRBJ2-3	TGCGCCAGCAGCTTGGGGACTAGCACAGATACGCAGTATTTT	CASSLGTSTDTQYF
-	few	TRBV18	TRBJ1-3	TGTGCCAGCTCACCACCTTCCAGGGGAAGCGACACCATATATTTT	CASSPPSRGSDTIYF
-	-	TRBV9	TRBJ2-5	TGTGCCAGCAGCCAGGACACAATCGGAGAGACCCAGTACTTC	CASSQDTIGETQYF
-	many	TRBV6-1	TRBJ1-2	TGTGCCAGCAGTGAAGATCCCGGGGGGGATGATGGGTATGGCTACACCTTC	CASSEDPGGDDGYGYTF
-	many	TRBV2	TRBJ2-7	TGTGCCAGCAGTGACCTCCGGCCCCGCCACGAGCAGTACTTC	CASSDLRPRHEQYF
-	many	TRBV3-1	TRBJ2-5	TGTGCCAGCAGCAGGAAGGGGATCGTGGAGACCCAGTACTTC	CASSRKGIVETQYF
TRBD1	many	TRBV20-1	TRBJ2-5	TGCAGTGCTAGATCCGGGACAGGGTTGCAAGAGACCCAGTACTTC	CSARSGTGLQETQYF
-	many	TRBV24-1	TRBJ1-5	TGTGCCACCGCCACCCGGGGAACGGATCAGCCCCAGCATTTT	CATATRGTDQPQHF
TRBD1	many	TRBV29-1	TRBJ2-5	TGCAGCGGCCTACAGGGGGGACAAGAGACCCAGTACTTC	CSGLQGGQETQYF
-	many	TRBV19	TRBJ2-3	TGTGCCAGCAGCCCCTCTCGGGATACGCAGTATTTT	CASSPSRDTQYF
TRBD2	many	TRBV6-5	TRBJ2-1	TGTGCCAGCAGTTACCTGGGACTAGCAGATGAGCAGTTCTTC	CASSYLGLADEQFF
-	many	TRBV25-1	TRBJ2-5	TGTGCCAGCAGTGGGGACCACCAAGAGACCCAGTACTTC	CASSGDHQETQYF
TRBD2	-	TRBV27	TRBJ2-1	TGTGCCAGCAGTTTACTGGGGGGGGATTCCAATGAGCAGTTCTTC	CASSLLGGDSNEQFF
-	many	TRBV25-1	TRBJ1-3	TGTGCCAGCAGTGAAAACCTCTGGATCGGGACGGAGGGGAGAAACACCATATATTTT	CASSENLWIGTEGRNTIYF
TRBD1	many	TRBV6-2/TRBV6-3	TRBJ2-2	TGTGCCAGCATTCCAGGGACAGGGGACACCGGGGAGCTGTTTTTT	CASIPGTGDTGELFF
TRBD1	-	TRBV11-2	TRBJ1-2	TGTGCCAGCAGCTTAGGAGACAGGGAGTTTGGCTATGGCTACACCTTC	CASSLGDREFGYGYTF